One TCR beta chain is described in this entry. This entry is derived from a study of blood T cell repertoires in COVID-19. Turning to the study itself: Sources were T cells, B-cell-depleted T cells, or PBMCs; the material itself was cDNA or gDNA.

Sequencing was performed with immunoSEQ multiplex PCR; in TCRdb, only in-frame clones are kept and a portion is missing. The sample carries about 190,000 clones, more than 70% recorded once. This receptor was obtained from a woman older than 75 with active or convalescent COVID-19. Sequencing was performed on peripheral blood.

CDR3 residues: CASRTGTGVHEQYF. CDR3 sequence (DNA): TGTGCCAGCAGGACGGGGACAGGGGTCCACGAGCAGTACTTC. The rearrangement joins TRBV6-5 to TRBJ2-7; TRBD1 aligns across 10 bases. V was clipped by 6 bases and J by 5 bases; unmatched bases: 7. Germline values: CDR1 MNHEY, CDR2 SVGAGI. This CDR3 has 14 residues.